This T cell receptor beta chain was identified in a study of shared clonotypes between healthy human individuals. The CDR3 covers 16 residues. The V end lost 0 bases, the J end lost 2 bases, and 15 bases lay between the germline ends. Germline assignment: CDR1 SGHDT and CDR2 YYEEEE. Deep level was the assay's run setting. Some clones are missing from TCRdb's copy, which holds only in-frame ones; the method was immunoSEQ multiplex PCR. The sample records 2.3 million or so clones, 85% to 95% being singletons. Donors included only healthy HIV-negative adults lacking recent acute infections or vaccinations. A CD45RA+ naive subset and a CD45RA-negative memory subset were split from CD4+ cells.

The sample was naive CD4+ T cells from PBMCs. The subset denotes: CD45RA+ positively selected. The chain is built from TRBV5-6 and TRBJ2-7, with D maybe TRBD1 (6 bases). This receptor was taken from a man between 18 and 35 years old in good health. Some clones in this sample may be carry-over from other donors' samples. The CDR3 here is CASSLVRGARPYEQYF. The CDR3 nucleotides are TGTGCCAGCAGCTTGGTCAGGGGCGCACGGCCCTACGAGCAGTACTTC.